One T cell receptor beta chain is described in this entry. This clonotype was detected many times. Its antigen is not yet known. Base qualities were left out, and no much larger clone turns up one base away. The data belong to a study of regulatory T cells in long-lasting Graves disease (TCRdb year 2021). Regarding the study in general: Patients with newly diagnosed Graves' disease had been on antithyroid drugs for under 3 months. Persistent Graves' disease patients were compared with newly diagnosed Graves' disease patients by peripheral blood TCR sequencing and RNA sequencing. The study took place in China and was registered as a clinical trial. TCR sequencing covered 13 persistent and 20 newly diagnosed Graves' disease patients, around 33 samples in total. What the work shows at the level of the full study, not this receptor alone: TRBV28, TRBJ1-2 and TRBJ2-5 were preferentially used in persistent disease, while TRBV20-1 and TRBJ2-1 were favored in newly diagnosed disease. Persistent Graves' disease patients showed lower TCR Shannon entropy and fewer highly expanded clones than newly diagnosed patients, suggesting clonal expansion. The small sample size was acknowledged by the authors as a limitation that may reduce accuracy. Peripheral blood alone was examined, since thyroid tissue, which constituted the primary lesion, could not be accessed. More public clonotypes were shared among persistent patients (more than 2,500) than among newly diagnosed patients (966). Only the TCR beta chain was sequenced and analyzed.

As encoded in the germline V gene, CDR1 is SGHTA while CDR2 is FQGTGA. Trimming accounts for 7 bases at V and 8 bases at J, while the number of junction bases matched to no gene is 7. The cysteine opens and the phenylalanine closes a CDR3 of 14 amino acids. CDR3 DNA only is kept here, 42 bases in frame from base 1. Libraries were prepared through multiplex PCR. The reads were generated on an Illumina HiSeq 4000. To build TCR beta libraries, CDR3 regions were amplified by Arm-PCR using iRepertoire HTBI primers. Before sequencing, the PCR products went through gel purification. In the authors' own workflow: A total of 62 TRBV and 14 TRBJ segments were identified across samples and were used for gene usage analysis of CDR3 amino acid clonotypes. COPE and FqMerger were used to merge filtered high-quality paired reads into contigs. BLAST was used to align contigs to IMGT TRBV, TRBD and TRBJ reference genes, and CDR3 was defined according to IMGT. Clonotypes above 0.1% frequency were classified as highly expanded clones. Shannon entropy served as the measure of repertoire diversity, while the Gini coefficient captured V-J evenness. Clonotypes shared by more than one individual were considered public. TCRdb redid the processing of the public reads, applying fastp at Q25 and MiXCR, and retained in-frame beta chains. When rows share a CDR3 protein, they turn into one entry using the most common DNA and genes. The V and J calls and clone size are TCRdb's, not the authors'. The sample has about 400,000 distinct CDR3 sequences on record, 15% to 17% of them singletons. The ten largest make up 20% to 25% of the sample.

Explained via the paper, the time point label denotes: newly diagnosed GD, antithyroid drugs for less than 3 months. For both TCR sequencing and RNA sequencing, RNA was extracted from PBMCs in TRIzol. Graves' disease was diagnosed according to American Thyroid Association guidelines. The patients came from an endocrinology department in Xi'an, China. Each patient gave approximately 10 milliliters of peripheral blood, collected in an EDTA anticoagulant tube. Ficoll Paque Plus density gradient separation was used to isolate PBMCs, and no further T cell sorting was performed. An Agilent 2100 Bioanalyzer and agarose gel were used to check RNA quality, and a NanoDrop 2000 was used to measure RNA concentration.

The receptor chain draws on TRBV7-3 and TRBJ2-1, with 11 junctional bases fitting TRBD2. This clonotype was sampled from a female donor with Graves disease. The sequenced sample was peripheral blood mononuclear cells (PBMCs), obtained at new diagnosis, from a patient treated with antithyroid drugs. The DNA is TGTGCCAGCAAAAGGGCTAGCGGGAGGCATGAGCAGTTCTTC. Translated, this is CASKRASGRHEQFF.